The 8 T cell receptor delta chains below all came from one sample that was sequenced in a study of Vγ9Vδ2 T cells in congenital toxoplasmosis. Template-switch reverse transcription used TRGC- and TRDC-specific primers together in a single tube. The TRGC primer was designed to bind both TRGC1 and TRGC2 constant genes. TCRdb called clones from the reads again using CATT. The top ten hold approximately 11% of the sample, which has about 990 delta-chain clones, 18% seen once. The source material was gamma-delta T cells from blood. The receptors come from a child under 10 years old born to a mother with Toxoplasma gondii infection during pregnancy, either congenitally infected or uninfected (not recorded which).

In the case of this clone: A single base separates this from a much larger clone, so it may be a read error. This sequence joins TRDV2 and TRDJ1; the D is unclear. The CDR3 extends over 15 amino acids. V shed 0 bases and J shed 0 bases, with 10 bases lying between them. Germline loops: CDR1 GEAIGNYY, CDR2 EKD. CDR3 sequence: CACDTVGQNTDKLIF. CDR3 nucleotide sequence: TGTGCCTGTGACACCGTAGGGCAAAACACCGATAAACTCATCTTT.

This clone counts as medium-sized. This sequence joins TRDV2 and TRDJ3, with 10 bases that match TRDD3. V lost 0 bases, J lost 0 bases, and 1 base stayed unmatched. Germline V gene sequence: CDR1 GEAIGNYY, CDR2 EKD. The CDR3 length is 18 residues. CDR3 nucleotides: TGTGCCTGTGACACCCTGGGGGATAACTCCTGGGACACCCGACAGATGTTTTTC. Its protein product is CACDTLGDNSWDTRQMFF.

By its share, this clone is large. The chain is built from TRDV2 and TRDJ1, with TRDD3 identical over 13 bases. The germline CDR1 and CDR2 sequences are GEAIGNYY and EKD. The CDR3 has 17 residues. The V and J ends lost 4 bases and 0 bases, in that order; junction bases with no gene match: 7. The CDR3, as DNA: TGTGCCTGTGATTTACTGGGGGATACGGGGGACACCGATAAACTCATCTTT. Amino acid sequence: CACDLLGDTGDTDKLIF.

Remarks on this clone: A much larger clone differs from this one at a single base, so this may be a read error. This chain joins TRDV1 and TRDJ1; the match to TRDD3 covers 12 bases. The germline V gene has CDR1 TSWWSYY and CDR2 QGS. This CDR3 region has 24 residues. V gave up 2 bases and J gave up 0 bases; unmatched junction bases: 25. Written as DNA, the CDR3 is TGTGCTCTTGGGGAATTAAAGAGAGTTCCTACCCTCACTGGGGGATACATGTACACCGATAAACTCATCTTT. This sequence encodes CALGELKRVPTLTGGYMYTDKLIF.

This clone is labeled large. V usage is TRDV2 and J usage is TRDJ1, with TRDD3 identical over 10 bases. The germline V gene encodes CDR1 GEAIGNYY and CDR2 EKD. Germline trimming cut 3 bases from V and 4 bases from J; bases unmatched to any gene: 16. This CDR3 spans 18 amino acids. CDR3 nucleotides: TGTGCCTGTGACCCTATCGGATACACTGGGGGATCTAGCGATAAACTCATCTTT. Translated, it gives CACDPIGYTGGSSDKLIF.

To note about this clone: This may be a read error, as it is one base from a much larger clone. The chain joins TRDV2 to TRDJ3, with 7 bases lining up with TRDD3. Assignment of the J gene here rests on matching the DNA to germline, because TCRdb gives none. The germline gives CDR1 GEAIGNYY, CDR2 EKD. CDR3 length: 18 residues. The CDR3 nucleotides read TGTGCCTGTGACACGCTGGGGGCCGCAACCTGGGACACACGACAGATGTTTTTC. Translation gives CACDTLGAATWDTRQMFF.

In the case of this clone: A read error is possible here, since a much larger clone lies one base away. V gene TRDV2 was called; the J gene was not; the D segment call TRDD3 is taken from the table without a DNA check. CDR1 is GEAIGNYY and CDR2 is EKD in the germline V gene. The length of the CDR3 is 14 residues. The CDR3 loop reads CACDAWGRPDKRIF. CDR3 DNA: TGTGCCTGTGACGCCTGGGGGAGGCCCGATAAACGCATCTTT.

Worth noting for this clone: A far larger clone is one base from this, pointing to a likely read error. This sequence joins TRDV2 and TRDJ1; 7 bases are shared with TRDD3. Matching the DNA to germline supplied the J gene, which TCRdb does not give. CDR3 length: 15 residues. From germline, CDR1 is GEAIGNYY and CDR2 EKD. Here the CDR3 DNA reads TGTGCCCGTGACCCACTGGGGATATACACCGATAAACTCATCTTT. This translates into CARDPLGIYTDKLIF.